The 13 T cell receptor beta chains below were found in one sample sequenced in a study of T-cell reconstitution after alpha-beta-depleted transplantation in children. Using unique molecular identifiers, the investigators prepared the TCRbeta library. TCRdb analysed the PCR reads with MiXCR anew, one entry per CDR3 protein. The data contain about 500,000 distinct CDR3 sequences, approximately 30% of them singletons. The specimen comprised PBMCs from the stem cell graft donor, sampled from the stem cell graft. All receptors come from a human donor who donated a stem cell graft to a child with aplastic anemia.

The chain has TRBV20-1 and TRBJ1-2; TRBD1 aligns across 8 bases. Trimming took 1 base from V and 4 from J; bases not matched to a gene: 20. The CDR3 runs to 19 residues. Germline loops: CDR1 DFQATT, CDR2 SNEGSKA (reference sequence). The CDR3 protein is CSARAQGAAPRKGSYGYTF. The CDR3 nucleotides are TGCAGTGCTAGAGCTCAGGGGGCCGCGCCCAGAAAAGGGTCCTATGGCTACACCTTC.

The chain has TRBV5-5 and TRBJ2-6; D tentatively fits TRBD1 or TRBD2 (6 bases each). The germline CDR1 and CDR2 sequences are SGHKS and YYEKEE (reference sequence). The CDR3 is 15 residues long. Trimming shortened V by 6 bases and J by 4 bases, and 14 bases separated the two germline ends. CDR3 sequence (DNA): TGTGCCAGCATCCTGACGGGGGCAGGGGCCAACGTCCTGACTTTC. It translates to CASILTGAGANVLTF. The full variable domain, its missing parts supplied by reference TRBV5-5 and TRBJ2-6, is DAGVTQSPTHLIKTRGQQVTLRCSPISGHKSVSWYQQVLGQGPQFIFQYYEKEERGRGNFPDRFSARQFPNYSSELNVNALLLGDSALYLCASILTGAGANVLTFGAGSRLTVL.

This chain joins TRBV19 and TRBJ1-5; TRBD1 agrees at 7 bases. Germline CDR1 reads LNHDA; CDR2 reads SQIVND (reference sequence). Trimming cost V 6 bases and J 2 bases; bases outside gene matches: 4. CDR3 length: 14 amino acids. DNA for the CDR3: TGTGCCAGTAGCGTAACAGGGGGCAATCAGCCCCAGCATTTT. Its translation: CASSVTGGNQPQHF.

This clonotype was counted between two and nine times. The CDR3 loop reads CASSPLTVSSYNEQFF. CDR3 coding DNA: TGTGCCAGCAGCCCCCTAACGGTTAGCTCCTACAATGAGCAGTTCTTC. The genes are TRBV7-9 and TRBJ2-1; no clear D. This CDR3 is 16 amino acids long. V lost 5 bases and J 0 bases, leaving 14 bases between the germline ends. The germline V gene has CDR1 SEHNR and CDR2 FQNEAQ (reference sequence). Complete variable domain (other parts from reference TRBV7-9 and TRBJ2-1): DTGVSQNPRHKITKRGQNVTFRCDPISEHNRLYWYRQTLGQGPEFLTYFQNEAQLEKSRLLSDRFSAERPKGSFSTLEIQRTEQGDSAMYLCASSPLTVSSYNEQFFGPGTRLTVL.

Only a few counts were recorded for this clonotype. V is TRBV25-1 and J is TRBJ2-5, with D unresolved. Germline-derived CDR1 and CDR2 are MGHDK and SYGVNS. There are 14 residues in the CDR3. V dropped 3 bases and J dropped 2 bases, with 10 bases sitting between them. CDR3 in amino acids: CASSEFRVQETQYF. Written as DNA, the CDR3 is TGTGCCAGCAGTGAGTTTCGAGTACAAGAGACCCAGTACTTC.

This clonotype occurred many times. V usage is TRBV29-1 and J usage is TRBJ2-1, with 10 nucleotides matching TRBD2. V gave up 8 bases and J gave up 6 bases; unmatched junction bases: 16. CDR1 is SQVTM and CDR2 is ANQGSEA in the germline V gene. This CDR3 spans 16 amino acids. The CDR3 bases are TGCAGCTCCATAGGTCATCTAGCGGGAGTCTCCAATGAGCAGTTCTTC. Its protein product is CSSIGHLAGVSNEQFF.

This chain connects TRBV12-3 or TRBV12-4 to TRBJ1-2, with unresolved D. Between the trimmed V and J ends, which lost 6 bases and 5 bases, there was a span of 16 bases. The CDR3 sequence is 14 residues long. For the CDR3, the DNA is TGTGCCAGCAGCCCTTGGCACGGAGGGTATGGCTACACCTTC. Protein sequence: CASSPWHGGYGYTF.

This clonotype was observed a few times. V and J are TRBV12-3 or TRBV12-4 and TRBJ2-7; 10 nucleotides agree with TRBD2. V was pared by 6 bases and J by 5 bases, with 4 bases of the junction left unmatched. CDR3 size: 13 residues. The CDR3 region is CASSSSGRHEQYV. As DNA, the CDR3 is TGTGCCAGCAGCTCTAGCGGGAGACACGAGCAGTACGTC.

The CDR3 coding sequence is TGTGCCAGCAGGACAGGGTACGTGGTGGATACGCAGTATTTT. Translating gives CASRTGYVVDTQYF. This chain links TRBV12-3 or TRBV12-4 with TRBJ2-3, with TRBD1 identical over 7 bases. The CDR3 covers 14 residues. Unmatched junction bases numbered 9, after V lost 6 bases and J lost 6 bases.

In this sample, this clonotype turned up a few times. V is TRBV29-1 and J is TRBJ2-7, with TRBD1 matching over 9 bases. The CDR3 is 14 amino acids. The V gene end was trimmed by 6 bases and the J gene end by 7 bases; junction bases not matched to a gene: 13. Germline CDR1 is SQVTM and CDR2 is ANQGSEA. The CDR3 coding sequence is TGCAGCGTCACTCCCGGGACAGGGAGGCGTGAGCAGTACTTC. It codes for CSVTPGTGRREQYF.

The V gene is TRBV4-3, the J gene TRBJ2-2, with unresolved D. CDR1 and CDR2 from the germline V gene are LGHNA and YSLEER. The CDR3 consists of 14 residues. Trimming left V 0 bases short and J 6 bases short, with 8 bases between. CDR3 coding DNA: TGCGCCAGCAGCCAAGATTCAGCAGCCGGGGAGCTGTTTTTT. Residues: CASSQDSAAGELFF.

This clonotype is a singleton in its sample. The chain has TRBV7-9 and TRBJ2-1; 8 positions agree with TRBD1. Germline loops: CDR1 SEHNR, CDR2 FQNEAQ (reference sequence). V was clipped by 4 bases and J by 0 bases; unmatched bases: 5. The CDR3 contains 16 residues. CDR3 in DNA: TGTGCCAGCAGCTGGACAGGGTTCGGCTCCTACAATGAGCAGTTCTTC. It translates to CASSWTGFGSYNEQFF. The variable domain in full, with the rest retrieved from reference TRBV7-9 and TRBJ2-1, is DTGVSQNPRHKITKRGQNVTFRCDPISEHNRLYWYRQTLGQGPEFLTYFQNEAQLEKSRLLSDRFSAERPKGSFSTLEIQRTEQGDSAMYLCASSWTGFGSYNEQFFGPGTRLTVL.

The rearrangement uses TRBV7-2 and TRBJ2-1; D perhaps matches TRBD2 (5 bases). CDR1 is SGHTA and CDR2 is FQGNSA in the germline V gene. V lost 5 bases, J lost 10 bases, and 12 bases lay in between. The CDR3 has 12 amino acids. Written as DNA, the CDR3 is TGTGCCAGCAGCAGATTCGGGGTAGAGCAGTTCTTC. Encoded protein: CASSRFGVEQFF.